Shown below are 11 T cell receptor beta chains from a single sample sequenced in a study of low-dose radiotherapy and immunotherapy resistance in tumors. As to time point: after trial treatment. The treatment is: LDRT plus nivolumab, ipilimumab, low-dose cyclophosphamide and aspirin (RACIN trial). TRAV- and TRBV-specific primers were used for first-strand cDNA, which covered alpha and beta chains. TCR amplification involved 20 to 25 PCR cycles with a constant-region primer and V-primer adapter. TCRdb recomputed calls from the reads with MiXCR, one row per CDR3 protein. Altogether some 94,000 distinct CDR3 sequences are present, 20% to 25% being singletons, with the ten largest covering 13%. Sequenced here: PBMCs, sampled after low-dose radiotherapy plus immunotherapy. These receptors all come from a female donor with ovarian cancer.

The chain joins TRBV6-2 or TRBV6-3 to TRBJ2-2, with 13 nucleotides matching TRBD2. The V segment lost 6 bases and the J segment 4 bases; nucleotides outside the gene matches: 11. The CDR3 totals 18 residues. CDR1 is MNHEY and CDR2 is SVGEGT in the germline V gene. The CDR3 DNA is TGTGCCAGCAGCCTCATTCGGACTAGCGGGGGATGCACCGGGGAGCTGTTTTTT. Amino acid sequence: CASSLIRTSGGCTGELFF.

This clonotype was detected many times. This chain joins TRBV10-3 and TRBJ1-1, with D possibly matching TRBD1 (5 bases). This CDR3 is 19 amino acids long. The V end lost 0 bases, the J end lost 6 bases, and 26 bases lay between the germline ends. Germline CDR1 and CDR2: ENHRY and SYGVKD. The CDR3 spells CAISESPAPRGYSRAEAFF. The CDR3, as DNA: TGTGCCATCAGTGAGTCTCCCGCTCCGAGGGGTTACTCTCGGGCTGAAGCTTTCTTT.

As concerns this clonotype: This sequence is one base from a far larger clone and is likely a read error. The chain couples TRBV13 to TRBJ2-1; D may be TRBD1 (6 bases). Trimming stripped 3 bases from V and 5 bases from J, with 17 bases between. There are 16 residues in the CDR3. Looked up from germline, CDR1 is PRHDT and CDR2 is FYEKMQ (reference sequence). As DNA, the CDR3 is TGTGCCAGCAGCTTTTCGACAGGATCACTTGACAATGAGCAGTTCTTC. Protein product: CASSFSTGSLDNEQFF.

The chain uses TRBV12-3 or TRBV12-4 and TRBJ2-2; D is possibly TRBD1 (6 bases). The CDR3 runs 15 residues. The V gene lost 6 bases and the J gene lost 5 bases, with 16 bases spanning the gap. CDR3: CASRLRPRGTGELFF. CDR3 bases: TGTGCCAGCAGACTGAGGCCCAGGGGAACCGGGGAGCTGTTTTTT.

The chain's CDR3 is CASSGTGQGQGNTIYF. CDR3 bases: TGTGCCAGCAGCGGGACAGGACAGGGGCAGGGAAACACCATATATTTT. The gene calls are TRBV5-8 and TRBJ1-3, with 9 nucleotides matching TRBD1. From germline, CDR1 is SGHTS and CDR2 YDEGEE. The CDR3 length is 16 residues. V was pared by 4 bases and J by 4 bases, with 9 bases of the junction left unmatched.

This clonotype was counted many times. The V and J genes are TRBV7-9 and TRBJ2-1; D is unclear. Germline-derived CDR1 and CDR2 are SEHNR and FQNEAQ (reference sequence). The V end was cut by 1 base, the J end by 4 bases, with 8 bases between. The CDR3 loop spans 14 amino acids. The CDR3 region is CASSLVNNYNEQFF. CDR3 coding DNA: TGTGCCAGCAGCTTAGTCAACAATTACAATGAGCAGTTCTTC.

For this clonotype: A far larger clone is off by one base, so a read error is likely. The genes are TRBV6-8 and TRBJ2-5; tentative D call: TRBD1 (6 bases). V was pared by 5 bases and J by 4 bases, with 17 bases between. Per germline, CDR1 MNHGY and CDR2 SAAAGT. This CDR3 has 15 residues. The CDR3: CASSDARGLGETQYF. The CDR3, as DNA: TGTGCCAGCAGTGATGCCAGGGGTTTGGGAGAGACCCAGTACTTC.

As regards this clonotype: This likely came from a read error, as a far larger clone is one base away. The chain combines TRBV6-5 with TRBJ1-5; D call uncertain. Between the trimmed V and J ends, which lost 5 bases and 3 bases, there was a span of 14 bases. The CDR3 has 15 residues. CDR1 MNHEY and CDR2 SVGAGI come from the germline V gene. The CDR3 reads CASSEGPVNNQPQHF. The CDR3, as DNA: TGTGCCAGCAGTGAGGGTCCGGTAAACAATCAGCCCCAGCATTTT.

Concerning this clonotype itself: One base away lies a much larger clone, so this may be a sequencing read error. The V gene is TRBV10-3, the J gene TRBJ2-1; 13 bases align to TRBD2. CDR3 length: 14 residues. Germline V gives CDR1 ENHRY, CDR2 SYGVKD. Germline trimming cut 8 bases from V and 13 bases from J; bases unmatched to any gene: 11. The CDR3 loop reads CAIGTSGDQETQFF. Here the CDR3 DNA reads TGTGCCATCGGGACTAGCGGGGACCAAGAGACCCAGTTCTTC.

Many counts were recorded for this clonotype. CDR3 nucleotide sequence: TGCAGCGCAAACAGGGGTTCCTACGAGCAGTACTTC. Protein product: CSANRGSYEQYF. This chain links TRBV29-1 with TRBJ2-7, with 7 nucleotides matching TRBD1. The CDR3 covers 12 residues. Germline CDR1 and CDR2: SQVTM and ANQGSEA. V gave up 7 bases and J gave up 1 base; unmatched junction bases: 4.

The gene calls are TRBV5-6 and TRBJ2-5; no definite D call. The CDR3 runs to 12 residues. Trimming cost V 4 bases and J 7 bases, with 11 bases left between them. Germline lookup yields CDR1 SGHDT and CDR2 YYEEEE. CDR3 sequence: CASSPYPGTQYF. Written as DNA, the CDR3 is TGTGCCAGCAGCCCATATCCCGGGACCCAGTACTTC.